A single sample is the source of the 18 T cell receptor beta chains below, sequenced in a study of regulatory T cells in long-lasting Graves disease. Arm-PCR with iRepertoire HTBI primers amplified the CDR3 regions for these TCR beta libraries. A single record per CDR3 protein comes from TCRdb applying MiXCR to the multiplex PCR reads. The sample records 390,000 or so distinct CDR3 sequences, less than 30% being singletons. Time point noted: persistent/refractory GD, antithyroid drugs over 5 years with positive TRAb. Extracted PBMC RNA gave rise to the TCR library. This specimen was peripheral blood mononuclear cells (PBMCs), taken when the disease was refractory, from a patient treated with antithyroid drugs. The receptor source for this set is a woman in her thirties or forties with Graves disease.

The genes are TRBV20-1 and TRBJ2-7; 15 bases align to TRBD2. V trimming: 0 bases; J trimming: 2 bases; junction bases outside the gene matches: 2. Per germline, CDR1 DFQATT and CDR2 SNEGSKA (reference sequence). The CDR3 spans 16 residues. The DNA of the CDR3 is TGCAGTGCTAGAGACGGGACTAGCGGGAGGCCCTACGAGCAGTACTTC. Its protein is CSARDGTSGRPYEQYF.

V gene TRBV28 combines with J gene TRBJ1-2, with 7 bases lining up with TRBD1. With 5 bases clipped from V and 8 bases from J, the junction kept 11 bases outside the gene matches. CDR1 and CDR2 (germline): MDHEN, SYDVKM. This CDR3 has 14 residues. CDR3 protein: CASSRAGGRSGYTF. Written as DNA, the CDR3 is TGTGCCAGCAGTCGGGCAGGGGGTCGGAGCGGCTACACCTTC.

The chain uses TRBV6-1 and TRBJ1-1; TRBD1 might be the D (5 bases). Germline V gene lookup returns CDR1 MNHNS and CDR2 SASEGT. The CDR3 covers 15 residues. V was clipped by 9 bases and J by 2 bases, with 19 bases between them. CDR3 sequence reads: CASTGRSGPNTEAFF. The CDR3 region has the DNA TGTGCCAGTACGGGACGTTCGGGCCCTAACACTGAAGCTTTCTTT.

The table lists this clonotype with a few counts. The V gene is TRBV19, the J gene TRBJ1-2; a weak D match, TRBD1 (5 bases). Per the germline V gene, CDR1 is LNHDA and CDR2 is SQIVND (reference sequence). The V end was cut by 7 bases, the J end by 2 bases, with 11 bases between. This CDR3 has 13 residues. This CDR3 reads CASTQGVNYGYTF. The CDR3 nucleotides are TGTGCCAGTACCCAAGGGGTAAACTATGGCTACACCTTC.

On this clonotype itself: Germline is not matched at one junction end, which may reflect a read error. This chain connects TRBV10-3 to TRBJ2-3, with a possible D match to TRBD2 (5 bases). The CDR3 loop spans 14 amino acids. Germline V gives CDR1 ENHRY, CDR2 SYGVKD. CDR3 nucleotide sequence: TGTGCCATCAGTGTCGGACGGGAAGGAGATACGCAATATTTT. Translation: CAISVGREGDTQYF.

The CDR3 reads CASSTRLAEKYEQYF. DNA for the CDR3: TGTGCCAGCAGCACCCGACTAGCGGAGAAATACGAGCAGTACTTC. The chain uses TRBV9 and TRBJ2-7; 9 bases fit TRBD2. The V gene end was trimmed by 4 bases and the J gene end by 4 bases; junction bases not matched to a gene: 9. Germline V gene sequence: CDR1 SGDLS, CDR2 YYNGEE. The CDR3 has 15 residues. Drawing the rest from reference TRBV9 and TRBJ2-7, the complete variable domain is DSGVTQTPKHLITATGQRVTLRCSPRSGDLSVYWYQQSLDQGLQFLIQYYNGEERAKGNILERFSAQQFPDLHSELNLSSLELGDSALYFCASSTRLAEKYEQYFGPGTRLTVT.

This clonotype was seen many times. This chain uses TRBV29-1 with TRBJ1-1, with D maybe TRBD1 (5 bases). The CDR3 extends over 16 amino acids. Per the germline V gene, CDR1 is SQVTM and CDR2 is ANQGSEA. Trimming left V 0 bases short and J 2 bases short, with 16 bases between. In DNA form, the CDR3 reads TGCAGCGTTGAAGATCCTCTGGTGGGACGAAACACTGAAGCTTTCTTT. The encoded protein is CSVEDPLVGRNTEAFF.

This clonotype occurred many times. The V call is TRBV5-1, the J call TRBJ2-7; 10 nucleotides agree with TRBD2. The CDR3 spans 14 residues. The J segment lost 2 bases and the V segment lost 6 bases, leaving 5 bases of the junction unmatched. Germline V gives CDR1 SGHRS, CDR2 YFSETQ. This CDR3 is CASTEREGPYEQYF. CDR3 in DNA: TGCGCCAGCACGGAGCGGGAGGGCCCCTACGAGCAGTACTTC.

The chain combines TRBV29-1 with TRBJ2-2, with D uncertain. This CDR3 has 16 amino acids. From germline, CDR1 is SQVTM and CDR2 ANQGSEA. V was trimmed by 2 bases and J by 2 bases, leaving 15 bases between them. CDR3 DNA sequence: TGCAGCGTTGAACTTCGCAGAAACCCTAACACCGGGGAGCTGTTTTTT. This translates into CSVELRRNPNTGELFF.

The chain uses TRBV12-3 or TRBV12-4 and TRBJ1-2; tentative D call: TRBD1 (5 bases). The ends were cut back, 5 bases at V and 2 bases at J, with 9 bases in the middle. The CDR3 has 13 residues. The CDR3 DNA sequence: TGTGCCAGCAGTACCGCAGGGAACTATGGCTACACCTTC. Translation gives CASSTAGNYGYTF.

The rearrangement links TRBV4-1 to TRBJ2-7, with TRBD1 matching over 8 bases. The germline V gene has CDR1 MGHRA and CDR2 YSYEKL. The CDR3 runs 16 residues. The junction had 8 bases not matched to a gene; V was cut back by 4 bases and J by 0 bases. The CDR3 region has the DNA TGCGCCAGCAGCCGGTCAGGACAGGGTGGCTCCTACGAGCAGTACTTC. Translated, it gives CASSRSGQGGSYEQYF.

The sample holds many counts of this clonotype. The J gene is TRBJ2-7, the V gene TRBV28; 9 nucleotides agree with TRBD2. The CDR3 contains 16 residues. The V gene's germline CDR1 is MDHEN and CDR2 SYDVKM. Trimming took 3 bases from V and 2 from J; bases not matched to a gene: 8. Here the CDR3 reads CASSLDPGLATYEQYF. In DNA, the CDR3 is TGTGCCAGCAGTTTGGACCCGGGACTAGCTACCTACGAGCAGTACTTC.

This CDR3 is CASSPGASGRTYEQYF. In DNA form, the CDR3 reads TGTGCCAGCAGCCCAGGTGCTAGCGGACGTACTTACGAGCAGTACTTC. The gene calls are TRBV3-1 and TRBJ2-7, with 7 bases fitting TRBD2. After removal of 4 bases from V and 4 bases from J, the junction contained 13 bases not matched to a gene. Germline values: CDR1 LGHDT, CDR2 YNNKEL (reference sequence). The CDR3 contains 16 residues.

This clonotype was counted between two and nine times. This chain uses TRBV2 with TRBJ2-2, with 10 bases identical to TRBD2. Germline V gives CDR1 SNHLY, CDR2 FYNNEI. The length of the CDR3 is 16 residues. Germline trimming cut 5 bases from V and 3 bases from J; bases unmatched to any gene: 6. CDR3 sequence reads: CASSFLAGVYTGELFF. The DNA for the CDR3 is TGTGCCAGCAGTTTTCTAGCGGGAGTGTACACCGGGGAGCTGTTTTTT.

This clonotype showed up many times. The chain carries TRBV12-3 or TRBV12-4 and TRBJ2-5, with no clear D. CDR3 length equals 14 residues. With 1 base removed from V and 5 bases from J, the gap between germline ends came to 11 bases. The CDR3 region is CASSLVLMGETQYF. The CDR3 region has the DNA TGTGCCAGCAGTTTAGTTCTCATGGGGGAGACCCAGTACTTC.

CDR3 residues: CASSPRDGGPIQETQYF. CDR3 in DNA: TGTGCCAGCAGTCCTCGCGATGGAGGACCGATCCAAGAGACCCAGTACTTC. The V gene is TRBV6-2 or TRBV6-3, the J gene TRBJ2-5, with D possibly being TRBD2 (5 bases). Between the trimmed V and J ends, which lost 5 bases and 1 base, there was a span of 20 bases. This CDR3 has 17 amino acids. Germline-derived CDR1 and CDR2 are MNHEY and SVGEGT.

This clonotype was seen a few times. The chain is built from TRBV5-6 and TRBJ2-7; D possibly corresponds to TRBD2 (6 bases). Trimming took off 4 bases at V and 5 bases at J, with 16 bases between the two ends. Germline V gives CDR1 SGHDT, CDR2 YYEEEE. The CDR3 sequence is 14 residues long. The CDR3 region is CASSIGSPGDEQYF. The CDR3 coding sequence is TGTGCCAGCAGCATCGGGAGCCCGGGAGACGAGCAGTACTTC.

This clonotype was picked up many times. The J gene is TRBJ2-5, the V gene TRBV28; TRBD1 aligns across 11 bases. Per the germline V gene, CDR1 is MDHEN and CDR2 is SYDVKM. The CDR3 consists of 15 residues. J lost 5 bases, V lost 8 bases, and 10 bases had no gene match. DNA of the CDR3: TGTGCCAGCGGTAGTTGGACAGGGGGCAGGGAGACCCAGTACTTC. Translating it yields CASGSWTGGRETQYF.